This record concerns one TCR beta chain sequence. The data stem from a study of T cell changes during pregnancy in multiple sclerosis. Repertoires were generated with immunoSEQ multiplex PCR, while TCRdb's copy carries only in-frame clones and drops some. Of roughly 60,000 clones detected, roughly 96% appear once; the ten largest clones hold under 2.5%. The clonotype was recovered from a female donor with multiple sclerosis, enrolled in a pregnancy study. The sample in question was CD8+ T cells from peripheral blood mononuclear cells, obtained after pregnancy.

Here the CDR3 DNA reads TGTGCCAGTAGTATGGGAAACGGGGGAGGATACGAGCAGTACTTC. This encodes CASSMGNGGGYEQYF. J is TRBJ2-7 and V is TRBV19; perhaps TRBD2 as D (6 bases). The germline V and J ends were trimmed by 3 bases and 4 bases, with 16 bases remaining between them. Germline V gene data show CDR1 as LNHDA and CDR2 as SQIVND (reference sequence). CDR3 length: 15 residues.